What follows is one TCR beta chain and its context. The CDR3 extends over 16 amino acids. Enrolment of Seattle patients took place during active infection, and they were followed longitudinally. These data belong to a study of blood T cell repertoires in COVID-19. Study as a whole: Donors in the United States, Italy and Spain gave samples during acute or convalescent COVID-19.

Data came from immunoSEQ multiplex PCR; TCRdb stores just in-frame clones and leaves some out. Of hundreds of thousands of clones in the sample, about 88% were seen once. Sequences were obtained from peripheral blood. This TCR derives from a woman aged 70-85 years with COVID-19, enrolled during active disease. The J gene is TRBJ1-1, the V gene TRBV1. TRBV1 is tagged as a pseudogene. The CDR3 here is CTSSPGGQEVDTEAFF. The CDR3 DNA reads as TGCACCAGCTCCCCGGGGGGGCAGGAGGTCGACACTGAAGCTTTCTTT.